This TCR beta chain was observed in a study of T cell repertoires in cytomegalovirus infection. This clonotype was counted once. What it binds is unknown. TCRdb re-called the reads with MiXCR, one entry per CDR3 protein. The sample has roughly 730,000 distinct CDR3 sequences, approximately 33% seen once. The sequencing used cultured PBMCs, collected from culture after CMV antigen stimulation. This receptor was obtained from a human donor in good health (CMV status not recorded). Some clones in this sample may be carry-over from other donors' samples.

CDR3 amino acids: CASSPPPQNTGELFF. CDR3 nucleotide sequence: TGCGCCAGCAGCCCACCTCCACAGAACACCGGGGAGCTGTTTTTT. This rearrangement joins TRBV5-1 to TRBJ2-2; no definite D call. Germline CDR1 is SGHRS and CDR2 is YFSETQ. Trimming removed 4 bases at V and 1 base at J, with 11 bases between. The CDR3 contains 15 residues.